The rows below give T cell receptor beta chains drawn from one sample of a study of identical twins. One entry per CDR3 protein results from TCRdb running MiXCR on the 5' RACE reads. This sample carries roughly 500,000 distinct CDR3 sequences, roughly a fifth of them seen once, and the ten largest clones take 0.75% to 0.95%. These data are also associated with another study on T cells expressing NK-cell markers.

The sequenced material came from CD4+ T cells sorted from blood. Receptors were obtained from a woman aged 18-30 years in good health. CDR3s include the opening cysteine and the closing phenylalanine or tryptophan. D genes are given only for firm matches. Clone size is shown for a subset of rows, as once, few, many or a class of expanded clone.

NA	TRBV12-3/TRBV12-4	TRBJ1-4	NA	TGTGCCAGCAGACTCCCGGGAAGCGGAAATGAAAAACTGTTTTTT	CASRLPGSGNEKLFF
NA	TRBV20-1	TRBJ1-4	NA	TGCAGTGCTAGAGATCCAGGAGGAAGTGGTGAAAAACTGTTTTTT	CSARDPGGSGEKLFF
NA	TRBV6-1	TRBJ1-2	few	TGTGCCAGCAGTGGAGGCAATTCATATGGCTACACCTTC	CASSGGNSYGYTF
NA	TRBV7-9	TRBJ1-1	NA	TGTGCCAGCAGCTTAGTGTTCAGGGGTGGTACTGAAGCTTTCTTT	CASSLVFRGGTEAFF
NA	TRBV7-3	TRBJ1-5	NA	TGTGCCAGCAGCTTAACACCCGGGGCAAATCAGCCCCAGCATTTT	CASSLTPGANQPQHF
TRBD1	TRBV4-3	TRBJ2-1	NA	TGCGCCAGCAGCCTGGGACAGGTCGGGGCGAATGAGCAGTTCTTC	CASSLGQVGANEQFF
NA	TRBV20-1	TRBJ1-6	NA	TGCAGTGCGTACGATGGAGCAGAAAATTCACCCCTCCACTTT	CSAYDGAENSPLHF
TRBD1	TRBV20-1	TRBJ1-5	few	TGCAGTGCTTCCCCAGTCGGACAGGGGAATCAGCCCCAGCATTTT	CSASPVGQGNQPQHF
TRBD1	TRBV20-1	TRBJ2-7	NA	TGCAGTGCTGCCCCCCAGGGGGCCGGGCAGTACTTC	CSAAPQGAGQYF
NA	TRBV20-1	TRBJ2-1	few	TGCAGTGCTAGAGATCGGATCCTCTACAATGAGCAGTTCTTC	CSARDRILYNEQFF
NA	TRBV20-1	TRBJ1-1	NA	TGCAGTGCTGCCCTGGGCACCCCGGGCACTGAAGCTTTCTTT	CSAALGTPGTEAFF
NA	TRBV9	TRBJ2-3	many	TGTGCCAGCAGCGTAGCGGCGGGACTCACTTACACAGATACGCAGTATTTT	CASSVAAGLTYTDTQYF
NA	TRBV20-1	TRBJ1-1	NA	TGCAGTGGCCCCCCCCAGGGGACTGAAGCTTTCTTT	CSGPPQGTEAFF
NA	TRBV10-1	TRBJ1-1	NA	TGCGCCAGCACCCCGGACGGATTGAACACTGAAGCTTTCTTT	CASTPDGLNTEAFF
TRBD2	TRBV7-9	TRBJ2-5	NA	TGTGCCAGCAGCCCGACTAGCCTGGAGACCCAGTACTTC	CASSPTSLETQYF
TRBD1	TRBV4-3	TRBJ2-7	NA	TGCGCCAGCAGCGAGGACAGGGCCTACGAGCAGTACTTC	CASSEDRAYEQYF
TRBD2	TRBV10-2	TRBJ2-1	NA	TGCGCCAGCAGTAAGGGGACTAGCGGGGGGTTTAATGAGCAGTTCTTC	CASSKGTSGGFNEQFF
NA	TRBV20-1	TRBJ1-1	NA	TGCAGTGCCCATGGACATCGGACTGAAGCTTTCTTT	CSAHGHRTEAFF
TRBD2	TRBV15	TRBJ2-7	few	TGTGCCACCAGCAGAGACCTAGCGGGCATCTCCTACGAGCAGTACTTC	CATSRDLAGISYEQYF
NA	TRBV6-5	TRBJ2-3	few	TGTGCCAGCAGTTTCGCCTATAGCACAGATACGCAGTATTTT	CASSFAYSTDTQYF